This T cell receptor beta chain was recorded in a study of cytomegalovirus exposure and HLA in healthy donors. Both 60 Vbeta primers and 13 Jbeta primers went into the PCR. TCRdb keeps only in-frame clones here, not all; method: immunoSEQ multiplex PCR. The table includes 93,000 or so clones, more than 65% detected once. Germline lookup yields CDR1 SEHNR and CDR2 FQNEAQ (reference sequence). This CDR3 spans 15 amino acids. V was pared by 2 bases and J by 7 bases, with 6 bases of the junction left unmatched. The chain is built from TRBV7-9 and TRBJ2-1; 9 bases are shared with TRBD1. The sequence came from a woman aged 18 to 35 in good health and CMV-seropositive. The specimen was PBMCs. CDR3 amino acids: CASSLRTGASNEQFF. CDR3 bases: TGTGCCAGCAGCTTACGGACAGGGGCGTCAAATGAGCAGTTCTTC.